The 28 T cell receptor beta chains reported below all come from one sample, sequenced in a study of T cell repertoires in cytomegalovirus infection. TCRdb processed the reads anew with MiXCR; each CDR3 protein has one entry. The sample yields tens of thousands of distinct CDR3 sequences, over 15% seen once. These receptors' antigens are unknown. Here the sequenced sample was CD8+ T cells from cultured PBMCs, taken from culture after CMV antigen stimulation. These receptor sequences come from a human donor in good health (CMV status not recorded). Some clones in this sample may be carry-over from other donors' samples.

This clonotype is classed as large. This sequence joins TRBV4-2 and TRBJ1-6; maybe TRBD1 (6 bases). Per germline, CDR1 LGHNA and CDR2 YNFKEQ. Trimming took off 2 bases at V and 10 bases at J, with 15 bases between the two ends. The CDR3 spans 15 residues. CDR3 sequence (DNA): TGTGCCAGCAGCCAACGAAACAGGGACGAGTCACCCCTCCACTTT. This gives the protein CASSQRNRDESPLHF.

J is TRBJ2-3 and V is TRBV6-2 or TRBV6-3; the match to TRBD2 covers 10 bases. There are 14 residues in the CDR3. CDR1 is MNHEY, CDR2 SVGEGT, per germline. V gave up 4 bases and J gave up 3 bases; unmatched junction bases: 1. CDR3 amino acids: CASSSGLATDTQYF. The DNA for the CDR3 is TGTGCCAGCAGTTCGGGACTAGCGACAGATACGCAGTATTTT.

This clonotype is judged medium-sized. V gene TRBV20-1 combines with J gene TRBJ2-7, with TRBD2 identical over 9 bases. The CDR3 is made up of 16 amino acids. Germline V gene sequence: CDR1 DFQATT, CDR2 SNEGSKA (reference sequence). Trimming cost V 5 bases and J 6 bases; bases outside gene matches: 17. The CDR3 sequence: CSASKGSGRLSGEQYF. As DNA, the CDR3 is TGCAGTGCTTCAAAGGGTAGCGGGAGATTGTCTGGCGAGCAGTACTTC.

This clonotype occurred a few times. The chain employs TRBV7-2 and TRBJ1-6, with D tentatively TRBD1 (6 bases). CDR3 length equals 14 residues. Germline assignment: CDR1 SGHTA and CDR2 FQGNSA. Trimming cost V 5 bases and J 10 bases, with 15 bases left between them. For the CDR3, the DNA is TGTGCCAGCAGCGAGGGGGGGGGTTGGTCACCCCTCCACTTT. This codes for CASSEGGGWSPLHF.

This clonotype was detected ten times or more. The CDR3 reads CASSSEGDAYNEQFF. The CDR3 nucleotides read TGTGCCAGCAGCTCGGAGGGGGACGCATACAATGAGCAGTTCTTC. V is TRBV5-6 and J is TRBJ2-1, with D perhaps assigned TRBD1 or TRBD2 (6 bases each). With 3 bases removed from V and 4 bases from J, the gap between germline ends came to 14 bases. This CDR3 is built from 15 residues. Germline CDR1 is SGHDT and CDR2 is YYEEEE.

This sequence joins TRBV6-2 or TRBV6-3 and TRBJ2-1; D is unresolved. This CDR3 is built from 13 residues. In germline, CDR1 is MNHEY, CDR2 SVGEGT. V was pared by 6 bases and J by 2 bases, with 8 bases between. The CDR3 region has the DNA TGTGCCAGCAGCTCCACCGCCTACAATGAGCAGTTCTTC. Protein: CASSSTAYNEQFF.

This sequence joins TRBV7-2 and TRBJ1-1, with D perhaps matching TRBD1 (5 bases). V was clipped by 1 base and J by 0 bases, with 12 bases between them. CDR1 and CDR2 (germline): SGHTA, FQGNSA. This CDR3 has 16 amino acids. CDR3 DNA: TGTGCCAGCAGCTTAGAGGGGTGGACCATGAACACTGAAGCTTTCTTT. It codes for CASSLEGWTMNTEAFF. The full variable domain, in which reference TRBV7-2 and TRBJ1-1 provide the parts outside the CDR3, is GAGVSQSPSNKVTEKGKDVELRCDPISGHTALYWYRQSLGQGLEFLIYFQGNSAPDKSGLPSDRFSAERTGGSVSTLTIQRTQQEDSAVYLCASSLEGWTMNTEAFFGQGTRLTVV.

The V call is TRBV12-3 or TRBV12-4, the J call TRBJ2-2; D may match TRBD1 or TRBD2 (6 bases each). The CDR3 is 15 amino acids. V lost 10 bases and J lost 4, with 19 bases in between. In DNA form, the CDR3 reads TGTGCCATCCGTACAGGGCGGGGAGGCACCGGGGAGCTGTTTTTT. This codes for CAIRTGRGGTGELFF.

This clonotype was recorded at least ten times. The CDR3, as DNA: TGTGCCAGCAGCCTTCGGACAGGGGGGACCTATGACGAGCAGTACTTC. Translation: CASSLRTGGTYDEQYF. The rearrangement uses TRBV11-3 and TRBJ2-7; TRBD1 matches at 10 bases. This CDR3 is 16 amino acids long. The ends lost 5 bases at V and 5 bases at J; junction bases unmatched: 12. From germline, CDR1 is SGHNT and CDR2 YENEEA.

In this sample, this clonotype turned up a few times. The CDR3 nucleotides read TGTGCCAGCAGCTCACCTGTGCGACTAGCGGAACAAGAGACCCAGTACTTC. Translation: CASSSPVRLAEQETQYF. This chain uses TRBV7-2 with TRBJ2-5; 9 positions agree with TRBD2. CDR3 size: 17 residues. The junction had 11 bases not matched to a gene; V was cut back by 4 bases and J by 2 bases. Germline-derived CDR1 and CDR2 are SGHTA and FQGNSA.

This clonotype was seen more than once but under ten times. In nucleotides, the CDR3 is TGCGCCAGCAGCCAAGTGGGGAAAGCGGGGGAGCAGTACTTC. Translation gives CASSQVGKAGEQYF. The rearrangement joins TRBV4-1 to TRBJ2-7, with TRBD2 identical over 7 bases. Germline assignment: CDR1 MGHRA and CDR2 YSYEKL. V lost 1 base, J lost 7 bases, and 7 bases stayed unmatched. The CDR3 sequence is 14 residues long.

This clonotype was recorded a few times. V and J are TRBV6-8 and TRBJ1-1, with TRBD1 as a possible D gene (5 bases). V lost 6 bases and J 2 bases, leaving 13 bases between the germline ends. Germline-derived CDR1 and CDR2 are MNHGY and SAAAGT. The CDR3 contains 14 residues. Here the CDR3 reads CASSQTEGNTEAFF. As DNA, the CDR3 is TGTGCCAGCAGCCAGACAGAGGGTAACACTGAAGCTTTCTTT.

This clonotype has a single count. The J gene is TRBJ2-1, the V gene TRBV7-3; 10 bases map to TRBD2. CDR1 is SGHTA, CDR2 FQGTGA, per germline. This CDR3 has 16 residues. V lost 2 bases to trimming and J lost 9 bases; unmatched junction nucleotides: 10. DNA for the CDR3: TGTGCCAGCAGCTTAGAAGCGGGGGGGCGGAACGGTGAGCAGTTCTTC. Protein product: CASSLEAGGRNGEQFF.

The CDR3 loop reads CASSLGGIELWNEQFF. CDR3 bases: TGTGCCAGCAGCTTAGGAGGGATTGAGTTGTGGAATGAGCAGTTCTTC. The chain links TRBV7-2 to TRBJ2-1, with a tentative D call TRBD2 (5 bases). CDR1 SGHTA and CDR2 FQGNSA come from the germline V gene. V lost 1 base to trimming and J lost 7 bases, with 17 bases between them. The CDR3 extends over 16 amino acids. Based on the CDR3 plus reference TRBV7-2 and TRBJ2-1, the full variable domain is GAGVSQSPSNKVTEKGKDVELRCDPISGHTALYWYRQSLGQGLEFLIYFQGNSAPDKSGLPSDRFSAERTGGSVSTLTIQRTQQEDSAVYLCASSLGGIELWNEQFFGPGTRLTVL.

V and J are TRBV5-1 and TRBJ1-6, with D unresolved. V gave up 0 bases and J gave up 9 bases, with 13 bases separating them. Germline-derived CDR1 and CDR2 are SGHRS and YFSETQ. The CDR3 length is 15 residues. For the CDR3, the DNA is TGCGCCAGCAGCTTGGATCGCCCTGCGGGTTCACCCCTCCACTTT. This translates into CASSLDRPAGSPLHF.

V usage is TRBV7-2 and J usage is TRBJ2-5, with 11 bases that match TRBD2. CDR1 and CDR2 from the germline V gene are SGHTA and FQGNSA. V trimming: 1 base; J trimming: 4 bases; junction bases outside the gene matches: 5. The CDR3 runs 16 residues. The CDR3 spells CASSLELAGGLETQYF. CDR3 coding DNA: TGTGCCAGCAGCTTAGAATTAGCGGGGGGGTTAGAGACCCAGTACTTC.

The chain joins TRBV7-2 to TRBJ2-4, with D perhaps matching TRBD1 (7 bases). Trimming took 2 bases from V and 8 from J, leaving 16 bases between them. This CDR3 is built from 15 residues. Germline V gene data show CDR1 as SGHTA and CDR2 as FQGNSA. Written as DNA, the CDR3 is TGTGCCAGCAGCTTACCAGAAACAGGGGAGGACATTCAGTACTTC. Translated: CASSLPETGEDIQYF.

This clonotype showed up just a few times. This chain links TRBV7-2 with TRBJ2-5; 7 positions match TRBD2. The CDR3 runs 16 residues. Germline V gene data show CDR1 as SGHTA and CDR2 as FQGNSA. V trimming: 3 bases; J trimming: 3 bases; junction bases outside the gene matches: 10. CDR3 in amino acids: CASSLRGRLAEETQYF. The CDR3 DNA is TGTGCCAGCAGCTTGCGAGGTCGGCTAGCGGAAGAGACCCAGTACTTC. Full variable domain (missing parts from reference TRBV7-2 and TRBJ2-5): GAGVSQSPSNKVTEKGKDVELRCDPISGHTALYWYRQSLGQGLEFLIYFQGNSAPDKSGLPSDRFSAERTGGSVSTLTIQRTQQEDSAVYLCASSLRGRLAEETQYFGPGTRLLVL.

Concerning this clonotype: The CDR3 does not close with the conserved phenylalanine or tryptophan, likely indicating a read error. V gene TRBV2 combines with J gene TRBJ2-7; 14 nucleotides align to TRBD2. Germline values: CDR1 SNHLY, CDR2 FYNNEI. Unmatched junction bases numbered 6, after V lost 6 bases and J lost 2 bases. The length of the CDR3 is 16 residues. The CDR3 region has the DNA TGTGCCAGCAGCGGGACTAGCGGGAGTGGAACCTACGAGCAGTACTTG. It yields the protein CASSGTSGSGTYEQYL.

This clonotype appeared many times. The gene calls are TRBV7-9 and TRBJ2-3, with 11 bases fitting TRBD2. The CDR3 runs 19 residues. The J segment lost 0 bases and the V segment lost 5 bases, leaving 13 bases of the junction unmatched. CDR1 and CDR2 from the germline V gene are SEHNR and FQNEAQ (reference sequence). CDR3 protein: CASSPPRGLAGPSTDTQYF. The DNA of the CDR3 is TGTGCCAGCAGCCCCCCGCGAGGACTAGCGGGCCCTAGCACAGATACGCAGTATTTT.

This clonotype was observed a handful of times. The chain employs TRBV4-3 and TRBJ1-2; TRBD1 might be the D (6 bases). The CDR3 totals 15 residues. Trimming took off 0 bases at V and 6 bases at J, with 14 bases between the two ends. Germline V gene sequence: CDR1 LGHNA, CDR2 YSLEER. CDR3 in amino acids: CASSQDPGGGDGYTF. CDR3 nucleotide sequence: TGCGCCAGCAGCCAAGACCCGGGGGGCGGAGATGGCTACACCTTC.

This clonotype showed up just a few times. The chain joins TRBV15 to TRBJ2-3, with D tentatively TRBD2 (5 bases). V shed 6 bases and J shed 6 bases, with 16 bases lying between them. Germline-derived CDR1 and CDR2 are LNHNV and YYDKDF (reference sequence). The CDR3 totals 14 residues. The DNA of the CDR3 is TGTGCCACCAGTTTCGACTTGAGGGTGGATACGCAGTATTTT. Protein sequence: CATSFDLRVDTQYF. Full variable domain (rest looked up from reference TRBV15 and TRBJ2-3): DAMVIQNPRYQVTQFGKPVTLSCSQTLNHNVMYWYQQKSSQAPKLLFHYYDKDFNNEADTPDNFQSRRPNTSFCFLDIRSPGLGDTAMYLCATSFDLRVDTQYFGPGTRLTVL.

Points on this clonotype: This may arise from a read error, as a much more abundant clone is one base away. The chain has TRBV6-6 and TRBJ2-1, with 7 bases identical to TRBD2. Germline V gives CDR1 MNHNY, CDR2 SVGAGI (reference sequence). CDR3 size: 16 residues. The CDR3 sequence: CDSTLYETSWYNEQFF. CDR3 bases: TGTGACAGCACCCTCTATGAGACTAGCTGGTACAATGAGCAGTTCTTC.

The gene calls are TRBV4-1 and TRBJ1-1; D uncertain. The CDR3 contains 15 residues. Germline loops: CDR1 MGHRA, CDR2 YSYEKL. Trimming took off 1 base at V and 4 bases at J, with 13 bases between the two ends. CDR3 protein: CASSQVTREFTEAFF. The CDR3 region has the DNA TGCGCCAGCAGCCAAGTAACGCGGGAATTCACTGAAGCTTTCTTT.

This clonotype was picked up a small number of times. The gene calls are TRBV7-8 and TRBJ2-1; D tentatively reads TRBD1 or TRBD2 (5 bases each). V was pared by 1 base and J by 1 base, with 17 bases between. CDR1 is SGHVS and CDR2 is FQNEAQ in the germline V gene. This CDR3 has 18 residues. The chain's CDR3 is CASSLEGVSGSSYNEQFF. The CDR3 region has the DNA TGTGCCAGCAGCTTAGAAGGGGTCAGTGGGAGTTCCTACAATGAGCAGTTCTTC.

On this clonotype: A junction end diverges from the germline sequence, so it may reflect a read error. The CDR3 reads CASSLSPGGYIEQFF. Written as DNA, the CDR3 is TGTGCCAGCAGTTTATCACCAGGGGGCTACATTGAGCAGTTCTTC. This chain connects TRBV27 to TRBJ2-1; TRBD1 agrees at 8 bases. The CDR3 has 15 residues. Germline-derived CDR1 and CDR2 are MNHEY and SMNVEV (reference sequence).

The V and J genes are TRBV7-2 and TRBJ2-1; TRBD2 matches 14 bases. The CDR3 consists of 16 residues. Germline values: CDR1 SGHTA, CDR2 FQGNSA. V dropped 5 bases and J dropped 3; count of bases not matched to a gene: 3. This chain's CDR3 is CASSGTSGGYYNEQFF. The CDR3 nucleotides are TGTGCCAGCAGCGGGACTAGCGGGGGCTACTACAATGAGCAGTTCTTC.

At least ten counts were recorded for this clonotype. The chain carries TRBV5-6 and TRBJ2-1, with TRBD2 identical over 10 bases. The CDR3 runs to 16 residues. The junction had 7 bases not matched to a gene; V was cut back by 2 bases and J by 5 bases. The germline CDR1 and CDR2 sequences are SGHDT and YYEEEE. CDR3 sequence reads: CASSFYDSGRNNEQFF. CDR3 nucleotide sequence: TGTGCCAGCAGCTTTTATGATAGCGGGAGGAACAATGAGCAGTTCTTC.